This TCR beta chain appears in the sequencing data of a study of T-cell reconstitution after alpha-beta-depleted transplantation in children. Whole-study findings and limits: Several hundred expanded graft clones reportedly gave rise to the alpha-beta T cells present about two months after transplant.

From germline, CDR1 is DFQATT and CDR2 SNEGSKA (reference sequence). CDR3 length: 14 residues. Trimming cost V 3 bases and J 5 bases; bases outside gene matches: 4. This clonotype was detected only a few times. Antigen: not known. TCRbeta library construction was performed incorporating unique molecular identifiers. TCRdb passed the PCR reads through MiXCR, listing each CDR3 protein once. In the table there are a few hundred thousand distinct CDR3 sequences, over 25% of which are singletons. Sequencing was performed on PBMCs, taken before TCRalphabeta/CD19-depleted stem cell transplant. This TCR derives from a boy younger than two with Wiskott-Aldrich syndrome, due to receive a stem cell transplant. The chain employs TRBV20-1 and TRBJ2-2; 9 nucleotides match TRBD2. As DNA, the CDR3 is TGCAGTGCTAGTAGCCTAGCGGGGACCGGGGAGCTGTTTTTT. Translating it yields CSASSLAGTGELFF.